The rows below give T cell receptor beta chains drawn from one sample of a study of graft-versus-host responses after intestinal transplantation. Assay: immunoSEQ multiplex PCR; the TCRdb copy retains only in-frame clones and omits some. The data contain tens of thousands of clones, about 60% of them singletons. The specimen comprised alloreactive CD4+ T cells from a mixed lymphocyte reaction culture, sampled before intestinal transplant. These receptors were collected from a human patient who received an intestinal transplant. The CDR3 runs from the conserved cysteine through the conserved F or W. The D gene is left open where the match is weak. The size field is filled for only some rows; it gives once, few, many or a size class.

size,D,J,V,DNA,CDR3
NA,NA,TRBJ1-2,TRBV9,TGTGCCAGCAGCGCACAGGCTATTTCGATCGGCTACACCTTC,CASSAQAISIGYTF
NA,NA,TRBJ1-1,TRBV18,TGTGCCAGCTCACCCGCCGGTAACACTGAAGCTTTCTTT,CASSPAGNTEAFF
NA,NA,TRBJ1-2,TRBV7-9,TGTGCCAGCAGCTTAGCCCCAGGGCAGGCCGGTCGGGGCTACACCTTC,CASSLAPGQAGRGYTF
NA,TRBD1,TRBJ2-7,TRBV7-2,TGTGCCAGCAGCTTATCCGGGACAGGGTTACGCGAGCAGTACTTC,CASSLSGTGLREQYF
NA,TRBD2,TRBJ2-3,TRBV7-9,TGTGCCAGCAGCCCAAGTTCGCGCGGGAGGAGAGCAGATACGCAGTATTTT,CASSPSSRGRRADTQYF
NA,NA,TRBJ2-3,TRBV30,TGTGCCTGGAGTATAGGGGGGGGAACAGATACGCAGTATTTT,CAWSIGGGTDTQYF
NA,NA,TRBJ1-6,TRBV5-1,TGCGCCAGCAGCTTCAACTCCTATAATTCACCCCTCCACTTT,CASSFNSYNSPLHF
NA,TRBD1,TRBJ1-5,TRBV28,TGTGCCAGCAGTTTTTGGGGACAGCCCAATCAGCCCCAGCATTTT,CASSFWGQPNQPQHF
NA,TRBD1,TRBJ1-1,TRBV27,TGTGCCAGCAGTTTCCTTATGGGACAGACAACCGAAGCTTTCTTT,CASSFLMGQTTEAFF
NA,NA,TRBJ2-3,TRBV29-1,TGCAGCGTGGGGGCTAGAGGACGTACAGATACGCAGTATTTT,CSVGARGRTDTQYF
NA,TRBD1,TRBJ1-2,TRBV12-5,TGTGCTAGTGGCCTCGGGACAGCTAACTATGGCTACACCTTC,CASGLGTANYGYTF
NA,TRBD1,TRBJ1-1,TRBV6-5,TGTGCCAGCAGTTACTTAGCTGGGACAGGGGGGACTGAAGCTTTCTTT,CASSYLAGTGGTEAFF
few,NA,TRBJ2-7,TRBV18,TGTGCCAGCTCACAAACAACCGGGGGAGAGGAGCAGTACTTC,CASSQTTGGEEQYF
NA,TRBD1,TRBJ2-5,TRBV11-2,TGTGCCAGCAGCTTAGATCTGACAGGGGGCTGGACCCAGTACTTC,CASSLDLTGGWTQYF
NA,TRBD1,TRBJ2-7,TRBV10-1,TGCGCCAGCAGTCCGGGCATTCGGACAGGGTTAAATGTTGACGAGCAGTACTTC,CASSPGIRTGLNVDEQYF
once,NA,TRBJ2-1,TRBV29-1,TGCAGCGTTGGACAGGACTCCTACAATGAGCAGTTCTTC,CSVGQDSYNEQFF
NA,TRBD2,TRBJ2-3,TRBV5-4,TGTGCCAGCAGCTTGGAACTAGCGGGAGGTACGCAGTATTTT,CASSLELAGGTQYF
NA,TRBD2,TRBJ2-3,TRBV19,TGTGCCAGTAGTACCCGGACTAGTGGGGGGACAGATACGCAGTATTTT,CASSTRTSGGTDTQYF
NA,NA,TRBJ2-5,TRBV5-1,TGCGCCAGCTCATACCGACAGAACCAAGAGACCCAGTACTTC,CASSYRQNQETQYF
few,NA,TRBJ2-3,TRBV7-6,TGTGCCAGCAGCGCGAGAGGTGCAGATACGCAGTATTTT,CASSARGADTQYF
few,NA,TRBJ2-5,TRBV5-1,TGCGCCAGCAGCCCACGACAGGTCCGGGTGACCCAGTACTTC,CASSPRQVRVTQYF
NA,NA,TRBJ1-5,TRBV18,TGTGCCAGCTCCCCCCGGGAGGGTCAGCCCCAGCATTTT,CASSPREGQPQHF
NA,NA,TRBJ2-7,TRBV7-6,TGTGCCAGCAGCTTAGGCGGGCCTTACGAGCAGTACTTC,CASSLGGPYEQYF
medium-sized,TRBD1,TRBJ2-3,TRBV6-5,TGTGCCAGCAGACGAGCCACAGGGGCGCCAGATACGCAGTATTTT,CASRRATGAPDTQYF
NA,TRBD2,TRBJ2-7,TRBV7-9,TGTGCCAGCAGCCCCCCAGCGGGGACGAGCTCCTACGAGCAGTACTTC,CASSPPAGTSSYEQYF
NA,NA,TRBJ1-5,TRBV6-1,TGTGCCAGCCTAAGGAGGGGTAAGGACAATCAGCCCCAGCATTTT,CASLRRGKDNQPQHF
NA,NA,TRBJ2-3,TRBV11-3,TGTGCCAGCAGCACCCCAGGGTCAGATACGCAGTATTTT,CASSTPGSDTQYF
NA,TRBD1,TRBJ1-2,TRBV11-2,TGTGCCAGCAGCTTAGAACAGGGGCTCTATGGCTACACCTTC,CASSLEQGLYGYTF
few,NA,TRBJ1-4,TRBV28,TGTGCCAGCAGCCTCGCGGGGGGGTCTAATGAAAAACTGTTTTTT,CASSLAGGSNEKLFF
few,NA,TRBJ1-2,TRBV4-1,TGCGCCAGCAGCCAAGGGGCAAGAAGCTATGGCTACACCTTC,CASSQGARSYGYTF
few,TRBD1,TRBJ1-4,TRBV2,TGTGCCAGCAGTCTGACAGGGTATGGTGAAAAACTGTTTTTT,CASSLTGYGEKLFF
NA,NA,TRBJ2-5,TRBV7-9,TGTGCCAGCAGCTTCCGGGGGTTCGGGGAGACCCAGTACTTC,CASSFRGFGETQYF
once,TRBD2,TRBJ2-5,TRBV5-1,TGCGCCAGCAGCTTGTCGGGAGGACTAGGATTGTACTTC,CASSLSGGLGLYF
NA,TRBD2,TRBJ2-3,TRBV2,TGTGCCAGCAGTGATAGGCGGGGGATTGATACGCAGTATTTT,CASSDRRGIDTQYF
NA,NA,TRBJ1-1,TRBV10-3,TGTGCCATCAGTGATAGGACCGAGGGTGAAGCTTTCTTT,CAISDRTEGEAFF
NA,TRBD1,TRBJ2-7,TRBV11-2,TGTGCCAGCAGCTTAATGACAGGGGGCATCTTCTCCTACGAGCAGTACTTC,CASSLMTGGIFSYEQYF
NA,NA,TRBJ1-4,TRBV5-1,TGCGCCAGCAGCTTGGGGCAGACGACTACTAATGAAAAACTGTTTTTT,CASSLGQTTTNEKLFF
NA,TRBD2,TRBJ2-1,TRBV5-1,TGCGCCAGCAGCTTAAGAGCGGGAGGGGACAATGAGCAGTTCTTC,CASSLRAGGDNEQFF
few,TRBD2,TRBJ2-7,TRBV6-6,TGTGCCAGCAGTTACTCGAACGGGGGGGGCTACGAGCAGTACTTC,CASSYSNGGGYEQYF
NA,TRBD2,TRBJ2-2,TRBV5-1,TGCGCCAGCAGCTGGACTAGCGGGAGCCCCAACACCGGGGAGCTGTTTTTT,CASSWTSGSPNTGELFF
NA,NA,TRBJ2-2,TRBV10-3,TGTGCCATCAGTGGCTGGGGGCCGAACACCGGGGAGCTGTTTTTT,CAISGWGPNTGELFF